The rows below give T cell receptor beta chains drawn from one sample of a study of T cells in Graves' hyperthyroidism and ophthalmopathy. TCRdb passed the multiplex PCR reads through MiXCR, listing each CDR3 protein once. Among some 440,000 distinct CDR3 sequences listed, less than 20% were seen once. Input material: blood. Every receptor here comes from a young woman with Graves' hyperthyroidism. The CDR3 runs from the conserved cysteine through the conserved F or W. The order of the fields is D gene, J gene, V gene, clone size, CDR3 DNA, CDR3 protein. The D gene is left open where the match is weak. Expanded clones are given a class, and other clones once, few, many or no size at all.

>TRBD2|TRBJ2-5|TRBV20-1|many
TGCAGTGCTTTCCCGGAGGGGACTAGCGGAGCCCCGAAGACCCAGTACTTC
CSAFPEGTSGAPKTQYF
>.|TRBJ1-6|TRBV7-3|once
TGTGCCAGCAGCTTACAGGGCCTTGATTCACCCCTCCACTTT
CASSLQGLDSPLHF
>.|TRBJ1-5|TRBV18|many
TGTGCCAGCTCACCAGACACCTCAAGTAATCAGCCCCAGCATTTT
CASSPDTSSNQPQHF
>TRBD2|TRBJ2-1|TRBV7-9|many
TGTGCCAGCAGCCCGAGACATATAGCGGGAGTAGCGAATGAGCAGTTCTTC
CASSPRHIAGVANEQFF
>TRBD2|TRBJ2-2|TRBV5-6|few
TGTGCCAGCAGCTCCCCCTGGGGGGGGGACACCGGGGAGCTGTTTTTT
CASSSPWGGDTGELFF
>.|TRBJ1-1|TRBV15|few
TGTGCCACCAGACCGCGGGGGGGCGAGGGTGAAGCTTTCTTT
CATRPRGGEGEAFF
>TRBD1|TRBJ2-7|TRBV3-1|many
TGTGCCAGCAGCCAAGTAAGGGACAGGCAGTACTTC
CASSQVRDRQYF
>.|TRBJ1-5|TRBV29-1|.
TGCAGCGTGGCCCCTGGGCAGAATCAGCCCCAGCATTTT
CSVAPGQNQPQHF
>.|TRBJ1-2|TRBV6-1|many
TGTGCCAGCAGGGCCTTAGCTAACTATGGCTACACCTTC
CASRALANYGYTF
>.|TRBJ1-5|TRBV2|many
TGTGCCAGCATGTTGGGTCCGCCCCAGCATTTT
CASMLGPPQHF
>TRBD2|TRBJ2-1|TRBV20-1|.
TGCAGTGCTAGAGATCTTTGGCTAGCGGGTAGAAGCTCCTACAATGAGCAGTTCTTC
CSARDLWLAGRSSYNEQFF
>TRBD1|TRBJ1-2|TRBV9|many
TGTGCCAGCAGCGTGCCGGGACAGGGGGTGAGGTGTTTGAACTATGGCTACACCTTC
CASSVPGQGVRCLNYGYTF
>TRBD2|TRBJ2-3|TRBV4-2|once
TGTGCCAGCAGCCAAGAGGAGGGCGGGGGGACAGATACGCAGTATTTT
CASSQEEGGGTDTQYF
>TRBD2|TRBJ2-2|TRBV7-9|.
TGTGCCAGCAGCTCGGGGACTAGCGGGAGGACAGATGAGGAGCTGTTTTTT
CASSSGTSGRTDEELFF
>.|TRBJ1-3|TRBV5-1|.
TGCGCCAGCAGCTTGGGGGGCTCTGGAAACACCATATGTTTT
CASSLGGSGNTICF
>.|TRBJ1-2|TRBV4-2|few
TGTGCCAGCACCGACTCAAGAGGGCGCAACTATGGCTACACCTTC
CASTDSRGRNYGYTF
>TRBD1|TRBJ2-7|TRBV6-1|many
TGTGCCAGTCAGGACAGGGGGCTCGACGAGCAGTACTTC
CASQDRGLDEQYF
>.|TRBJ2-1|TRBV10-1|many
TGCGCCAGCAGAATCACCGACGATGAGCAGTTCTTC
CASRITDDEQFF
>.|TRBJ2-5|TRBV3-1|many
TGTGCCAGCAGCCAAGACCCTGTGGAGACCCAGTACTTC
CASSQDPVETQYF
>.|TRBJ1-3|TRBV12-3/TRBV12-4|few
TGTGCCAGCAGTTTAAACACCATATATTTT
CASSLNTIYF
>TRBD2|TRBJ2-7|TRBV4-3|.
TGCGCCAGCAGCCAAGATACAACTAGCGGGGAGCAGTACTTC
CASSQDTTSGEQYF
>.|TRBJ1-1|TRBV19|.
TGTGCCAGTTCCGCGGGTCTCCTCATAAACACTGAAGCTTTCTTT
CASSAGLLINTEAFF
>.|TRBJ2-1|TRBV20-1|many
TGCAGTGCTAGAAACTACGAGCAGTTCTTC
CSARNYEQFF
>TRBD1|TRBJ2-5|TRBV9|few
TGTGCCAGCAGCGTCCAGGACAGGCTGGGGGAGACCCAGTACTTC
CASSVQDRLGETQYF
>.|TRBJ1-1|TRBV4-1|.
TGCGCCAGCACCCTCGGGGGAGGGTGGAACACTGAAGCTTTCTTT
CASTLGGGWNTEAFF
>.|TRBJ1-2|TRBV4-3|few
TGCGCCAGCAGCCAAGACGGGGCAGGGTGGAACTATGGCTACACCTTC
CASSQDGAGWNYGYTF
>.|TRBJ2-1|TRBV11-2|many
TGTGCCAGCAGCCCCAGACTGGACGAAGAGCAGTTCTTC
CASSPRLDEEQFF
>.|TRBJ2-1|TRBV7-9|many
TGTGCCAGCAGCTCCGCCGGGCCCATCAATGAGCAGTTCTTC
CASSSAGPINEQFF
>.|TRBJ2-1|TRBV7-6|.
TGTGCCAGCAGCTTAGAGTTCTCCTACAATGAGCAGTTCTTC
CASSLEFSYNEQFF
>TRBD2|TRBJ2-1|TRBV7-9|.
TGTGCCAGCAGCTTAAGGGCCCTACGGGGGTGGGAGGGTGCGGGCAATGAGCAGTTCTTC
CASSLRALRGWEGAGNEQFF
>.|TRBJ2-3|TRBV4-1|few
TGCGCCAGCAGCCCCCCGTTGGATACGCAGTATTTT
CASSPPLDTQYF
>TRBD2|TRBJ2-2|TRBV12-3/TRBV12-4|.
TGTGCCAGCGACCGGACTAGTACCGGGGAGCTGTTTTTT
CASDRTSTGELFF
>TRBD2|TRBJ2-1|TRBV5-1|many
TGCGCCAGCAGCTTGGGCCCGGGACTAGCAACACGCAATGAGCAGTTCTTC
CASSLGPGLATRNEQFF
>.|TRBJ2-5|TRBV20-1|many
TGCAGTGCTAGATCCGTGGGCAGAGGAGAGACCCAGTACTTC
CSARSVGRGETQYF
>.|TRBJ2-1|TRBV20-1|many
TGCAGTGCCCCGGGGGCGGGCCAGGATGGCTCCTACAATGAGCAGTTCTTC
CSAPGAGQDGSYNEQFF
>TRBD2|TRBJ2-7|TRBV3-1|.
TGTGCCAGCAAGCGGGGGGCGACCTACGAGCAGTACTTC
CASKRGATYEQYF
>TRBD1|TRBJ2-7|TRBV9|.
TGTGCCAGCAGCGTAGCTCCGGGACAGGGGGCATACGAGCAGTACTTC
CASSVAPGQGAYEQYF
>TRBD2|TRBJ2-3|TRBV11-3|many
TGTGCCAGCAGCGCGGGACTAGCGGTCACAGATACGCAGTATTTT
CASSAGLAVTDTQYF
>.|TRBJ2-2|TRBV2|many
TGTGCCAGCAACCAGTTCGCGGGCACCGGGGAGCTGTTTTTT
CASNQFAGTGELFF
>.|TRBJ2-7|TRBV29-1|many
TGCAGCGTTGGTACTAGATTTTCTTCCTACGAGCAGTACTTC
CSVGTRFSSYEQYF
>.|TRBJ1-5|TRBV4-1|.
TGCGCCAGCAGCCAAGAGGGGGGCTGGGGTCAGCCCCAGCATTTT
CASSQEGGWGQPQHF
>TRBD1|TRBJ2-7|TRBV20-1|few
TGCAGTGCCCCGACAGGGGGCAACTACGAGCAGTACTTC
CSAPTGGNYEQYF
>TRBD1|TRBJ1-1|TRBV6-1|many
TGTGCCAGCAGCCGCGGGACAGACTCCCTCACTGAAGCTTTCTTT
CASSRGTDSLTEAFF